This T cell receptor beta chain was found in a study of PD-1 blockade in classical Hodgkin lymphoma. Noted time point: cycle 4 day 1 (C4D1), after around six weeks of nivolumab. Relapses following autologous stem cell transplantation were seen in all patients, with brentuximab vedotin exposure varying. Clones were sequenced by immunoSEQ multiplex PCR, and TCRdb holds only the in-frame ones, with some missing. Among roughly 40,000 clones listed, around 64% were seen once. The clonotype originates from a human donor with classical Hodgkin lymphoma. This material consisted of peripheral blood mononuclear cells (PBMCs), taken before the fourth cycle of nivolumab.

As DNA, the CDR3 is TGCGCCAGCAGCCCAGGGACGGGGTCAAGGGAGACCCAGTACTTC. Translated, it gives CASSPGTGSRETQYF. The chain uses TRBV5-1 and TRBJ2-5; TRBD1 or TRBD2 may be the D gene (5 bases each). The CDR3 loop spans 15 amino acids. Germline loops: CDR1 SGHRS, CDR2 YFSETQ. The germline V and J ends were trimmed by 4 bases and 5 bases, with 18 bases remaining between them.